A single sample gave rise to the 11 T cell receptor beta chains below, sequenced in a study of T cell changes during pregnancy in multiple sclerosis. Here immunoSEQ multiplex PCR was the method, and the copy in TCRdb shows in-frame clones only, minus some. This table holds tens of thousands of clones, about 93% found once. The material sequenced was CD4+ T cells from peripheral blood mononuclear cells, taken before pregnancy. These TCRs come from a female donor with multiple sclerosis, enrolled in a pregnancy study.

This chain links TRBV2 with TRBJ2-5; unclear D gene. The germline V gene encodes CDR1 SNHLY and CDR2 FYNNEI. This CDR3 is 16 amino acids long. The ends were cut back, 5 bases at V and 0 bases at J, with 16 bases in the middle. CDR3 protein: CASSPSRRGYQETQYF. The CDR3 region has the DNA TGTGCCAGCAGTCCATCCCGCCGCGGATACCAAGAGACCCAGTACTTC.

Comment on this clone: A much more abundant neighbour one base away suggests this may be a read error. This CDR3 is also generated by other DNA sequences in the sample. The gene calls are TRBV7-2 and TRBJ1-2; D may be TRBD1 (6 bases). The CDR3 is 14 amino acids. V was pared by 9 bases and J by 4 bases, with 18 bases between. Germline V gives CDR1 SGHTA, CDR2 FQGNSA. The CDR3 DNA reads as TGTGCCAGTAGCCCGGGGGGCCTCGGCTATGGCTACACCTTC. It translates to CASSPGGLGYGYTF.

The chain has TRBV7-9 and TRBJ2-1; TRBD2 agrees at 8 bases. Unmatched junction bases numbered 14, after V lost 3 bases and J lost 7 bases. CDR3 size: 17 residues. Per the germline V gene, CDR1 is SEHNR and CDR2 is FQNEAQ (reference sequence). The DNA for the CDR3 is TGTGCCAGCAGCTTTGACACCGGGAGGGCCCTCCGTAATGAGCAGTTCTTC. It is translated as CASSFDTGRALRNEQFF.

This chain joins TRBV28 and TRBJ2-3, with a possible D match to TRBD1 (6 bases). CDR3 length: 13 amino acids. Germline V lookup: CDR1 MDHEN, CDR2 SYDVKM. Trimming pared 5 bases from V and 5 bases from J, leaving 11 bases between. CDR3 DNA: TGTGCCAGCAGTAACGACAGGATAGATACGCAGTATTTT. Protein: CASSNDRIDTQYF.

The gene calls are TRBV5-1 and TRBJ2-2; 7 bases line up with TRBD1. Germline CDR1 and CDR2: SGHRS and YFSETQ. V shed 4 bases and J 3 bases; nucleotides not matched to a gene: 3. The CDR3 covers 14 residues. The CDR3 DNA reads as TGCGCCAGCAGCCAGGGACAGTACACCGGGGAGCTGTTTTTT. Amino acid sequence: CASSQGQYTGELFF.

The chain combines TRBV12-2 with TRBJ2-1; the table assigns TRBD2, which was not confirmed against the DNA. TRBV12-2 is given as a pseudogene. The CDR3 is 15 amino acids. The CDR3 sequence: CASRLESGLEDEQFF. CDR3 DNA: TGTGCAAGTCGCTTAGAATCGGGACTAGAGGATGAGCAGTTCTTC.

In its sample, this clone was seen a few times. The V gene is TRBV4-1, the J gene TRBJ2-1, with a possible D match to TRBD1 (5 bases). Germline V CDR1 and CDR2: MGHRA, YSYEKL. Trimming took 0 bases from V and 9 from J, leaving 21 bases between them. This CDR3 is built from 17 residues. Here the CDR3 reads CASSQDGAVRLVGEQFF. The CDR3 DNA sequence: TGCGCCAGCAGCCAAGATGGGGCGGTCCGGCTTGTGGGTGAGCAGTTCTTC.

The V gene is TRBV7-3, the J gene TRBJ2-1, with 8 bases lining up with TRBD1. V lost 4 bases, J lost 2 bases, and 13 bases stayed unmatched. The germline CDR1 and CDR2 sequences are SGHTA and FQGTGA. The CDR3 runs to 18 residues. The CDR3 loop is CASSSLPVDRDTYNEQFF. The CDR3 coding sequence is TGTGCCAGCAGCTCACTGCCCGTGGACAGGGATACCTACAATGAGCAGTTCTTC.

In its sample, this clone was seen a few times. The V and J genes are TRBV7-2 and TRBJ2-3; D is possibly TRBD2 (5 bases). The V end was cut by 4 bases, the J end by 4 bases, with 15 bases between. This CDR3 is 15 amino acids long. CDR1 and CDR2 from the germline V gene are SGHTA and FQGNSA. CDR3: CASSSSRAGADTQYF. In DNA form, the CDR3 reads TGTGCCAGCAGCTCGAGTAGGGCCGGGGCAGATACGCAGTATTTT.

The chain links TRBV6-5 to TRBJ2-2; no definite D call. CDR1 MNHEY and CDR2 SVGAGI come from the germline V gene. The CDR3 is 12 amino acids. CDR3 residues: CASGTNTGELFF. The CDR3 bases are TGTGCTTCGGGTACGAACACCGGGGAGCTGTTTTTT.

The rearrangement joins TRBV4-3 to TRBJ2-2, with 11 bases lining up with TRBD2. The germline V gene encodes CDR1 LGHNA and CDR2 YSLEER. The CDR3 length is 18 residues. The J segment lost 1 base and the V segment lost 1 base, leaving 5 bases of the junction unmatched. CDR3 amino acids: CASSQGWLAGGNTGELFF. The CDR3 nucleotides are TGCGCCAGCAGCCAAGGATGGCTAGCGGGGGGGAACACCGGGGAGCTGTTTTTT.